This TCR beta chain was sequenced for a study of T cells in Graves' hyperthyroidism and ophthalmopathy. This clonotype was found many times. V dropped 2 bases and J dropped 0 bases, with 14 bases sitting between them. The germline CDR1 and CDR2 sequences are SGHAT and FQNNGV. The CDR3 spans 16 residues. RNA transcripts served as the template for amplifying TCR beta CDR3 regions. HTBI primers were employed in a first-round RT-PCR of the TCR CDR3. TCRdb itself ran the multiplex PCR reads through MiXCR, one entry per CDR3 protein. Altogether fewer than 30,000 distinct CDR3 sequences are present, around 47% being singletons, with the ten largest covering roughly 25%. Subjects aged 18 to 65 presented with newly diagnosed hyperthyroidism of less than 2 months' duration. A patient was excluded if there was uncontrolled infection, other autoimmune disease, pregnancy or lactation. Orbital computed tomography and thyroid ultrasound, together with serum TRAb and thyroxine and clinical symptoms, were used for diagnoses.

Sequencing used blood. The V call is TRBV11-2, the J call TRBJ2-7; tentative D call: TRBD2 (7 bases). The sequence was collected from a woman aged 40 to 50 with Graves' hyperthyroidism that later progressed to Graves' ophthalmopathy. The CDR3 region is CASSLRGGQLSYEQYF. The CDR3 region has the DNA TGTGCCAGCAGCTTAAGGGGGGGCCAGCTCTCCTACGAGCAGTACTTC.